Shown below are 29 T cell receptor beta chains from a single sample sequenced in a study of post-analysis software for immune sequencing data. Whole-study findings and limits: A handful of TRBV segments appeared more often in patients than in controls, and TRBV5-6, TRBV5-1 and TRBV20-1 were among these.

Unique molecular identifiers were present in the TCR beta cDNA libraries. TCRdb processed the PCR reads anew with MiXCR; each CDR3 protein has one entry. This sample has 450,000 to 650,000 distinct CDR3 sequences, with roughly 40% found just once. These receptors are not linked to any known antigen. Material: blood. These receptors were obtained from a girl aged 5-17 years with multiple sclerosis.

In its sample, this clonotype was seen a few times. The chain carries TRBV5-6 and TRBJ2-5, with D possibly matching TRBD1 (5 bases). The V and J ends lost 1 base and 2 bases respectively, with 9 bases between them. There are 14 residues in the CDR3. The germline gives CDR1 SGHDT, CDR2 YYEEEE. The CDR3 spells CASSLLDTQETQYF. Here the CDR3 DNA reads TGTGCCAGCAGCTTGTTGGACACACAAGAGACCCAGTACTTC.

This clonotype occurred a few times. This may arise from a read error, as a much more abundant clone is one base away. This chain connects TRBV7-2 to TRBJ2-7; TRBD2 matches at 12 bases. CDR1 SGHTA and CDR2 FQGNSA come from the germline V gene. V was pared by 5 bases and J by 10 bases, with 18 bases of the junction left unmatched. The CDR3 loop spans 17 amino acids. The CDR3 reads CASSQGLAGSMGEAQYF. In nucleotides, the CDR3 is TGTGCCAGCAGCCAGGGACTAGCGGGTTCGATGGGAGAGGCCCAGTACTTC.

The J gene is TRBJ2-5, the V gene TRBV12-3 or TRBV12-4; TRBD2 matches 11 bases. The last part of the DNA fits TRBJ2-7 better; the J call may be wrong. The CDR3 is made up of 15 amino acids. CDR3 in DNA: TGTGCCAGCAGTTTTGCTAGCGGGAGGAAGTACGAGCAGTACTTC. The encoded protein is CASSFASGRKYEQYF.

This chain joins TRBV29-1 and TRBJ2-7, with D possibly TRBD1 on 6 matching bases. Trimming removed 4 bases at V and 3 bases at J, with 16 bases between. CDR3 length: 14 residues. CDR1 and CDR2 (germline): SQVTM, ANQGSEA. The CDR3 region has the DNA TGCAGCGTTGGTCCCCGGGACAAAGGCTACGAGCAGTACTTC. This sequence encodes CSVGPRDKGYEQYF.

The rearrangement joins TRBV4-2 to TRBJ2-5, with 7 bases fitting TRBD2. The ends lost 0 bases at V and 6 bases at J; junction bases unmatched: 7. Germline CDR1 reads LGHNA; CDR2 reads YNFKEQ. The CDR3 extends over 15 amino acids. Here the CDR3 DNA reads TGTGCCAGCAGCCAAGATGAGGACGGGAGGAAGACCCAGTACTTC. This translates into CASSQDEDGRKTQYF.

This clonotype was seen more than once but under ten times. The gene calls are TRBV12-3 or TRBV12-4 and TRBJ2-7, with TRBD1 identical over 8 bases. This CDR3 is built from 13 residues. Trimming took 2 bases from V and 5 from J; bases not matched to a gene: 2. CDR3 residues: CASSLQGAHEQYF. The CDR3 DNA reads as TGTGCCAGCAGTTTACAGGGGGCCCACGAGCAGTACTTC.

The chain combines TRBV19 with TRBJ1-1; 12 nucleotides match TRBD1. This CDR3 spans 15 amino acids. Germline CDR1 is LNHDA and CDR2 is SQIVND (reference sequence). The trim removed 7 bases at V and 3 bases at J, leaving 6 bases unmatched. The CDR3 DNA reads as TGTGCCAGTACTAGGGACAGGGGGCAAGACACTGAAGCTTTCTTT. Translated, it gives CASTRDRGQDTEAFF.

The genes are TRBV20-1 and TRBJ2-1; 7 positions agree with TRBD2. The ends lost 0 bases at V and 0 bases at J; junction bases unmatched: 2. The CDR3 is 15 residues long. CDR1 is DFQATT and CDR2 is SNEGSKA in the germline V gene (reference sequence). The CDR3 DNA follows: TGCAGTGCTAGAGATCTAGCGGTCTCCTACAATGAGCAGTTCTTC. Amino acid sequence: CSARDLAVSYNEQFF.

Note on this clonotype: Compared with germline, one end of the junction differs, possibly owing to a read error. This chain joins TRBV28 and TRBJ2-5, with 9 bases identical to TRBD1. Germline CDR1 reads MDHEN; CDR2 reads SYDVKM. This CDR3 has 15 residues. CDR3 sequence (DNA): TGTGTCAGCAGTGCCATCGGGACAGGGCGAGAGACCCAGTACTTC. This gives the protein CVSSAIGTGRETQYF.

This clonotype occurred a few times. V usage is TRBV20-1 and J usage is TRBJ2-7; D remains ambiguous. V lost 3 bases to trimming and J lost 2 bases, with 11 bases between them. CDR1 and CDR2 (germline): DFQATT, SNEGSKA (reference sequence). The CDR3 totals 13 residues. The CDR3 protein is CSASAFGTYEQYF. Written as DNA, the CDR3 is TGCAGTGCTAGTGCCTTCGGAACCTACGAGCAGTACTTC.

The V call is TRBV3-1, the J call TRBJ2-1; 9 nucleotides align to TRBD1. This CDR3 comprises 15 residues. Germline V gene data show CDR1 as LGHDT and CDR2 as YNNKEL (reference sequence). With 5 bases clipped from V and 2 bases from J, the junction kept 4 bases outside the gene matches. As DNA, the CDR3 is TGTGCCAGCAGCTACACAGGGGGCGCCTACAATGAGCAGTTCTTC. Protein: CASSYTGGAYNEQFF.

The table lists this clonotype with a few counts. The junction shows a germline mismatch at one end, possibly a read error. J is TRBJ1-1 and V is TRBV20-1; 7 bases map to TRBD1. This CDR3 is built from 13 residues. From germline, CDR1 is DFQATT and CDR2 SNEGSKA (reference sequence). The CDR3 DNA sequence: TGCAGCGCTAGAGTTCGAACGGACAGGAGGGCTTTCTTT. Translation gives CSARVRTDRRAFF.

The V gene is TRBV7-9, the J gene TRBJ1-5; perhaps TRBD1 as D (6 bases). The CDR3 is 16 residues long. V was trimmed by 5 bases and J by 4 bases, leaving 18 bases between them. The germline CDR1 and CDR2 sequences are SEHNR and FQNEAQ (reference sequence). The CDR3 loop is CASSLNSGAGNQPQHF. DNA for the CDR3: TGTGCCAGCAGCCTAAACTCGGGGGCTGGGAATCAGCCCCAGCATTTT.

This clonotype was counted a few times. The V and J genes are TRBV12-3 or TRBV12-4 and TRBJ1-2, with a possible D match to TRBD1 (5 bases). V was trimmed by 4 bases and J by 3 bases, leaving 9 bases between them. The CDR3 spans 13 residues. CDR3 sequence: CASSSGLDYGYTF. Written as DNA, the CDR3 is TGTGCCAGCAGTTCGGGACTGGACTATGGCTACACCTTC.

This chain connects TRBV20-1 to TRBJ2-1; TRBD2 aligns across 10 bases. J was trimmed by 5 bases and V by 5 bases; bases with no gene match: 12. Germline V gene lookup returns CDR1 DFQATT and CDR2 SNEGSKA (reference sequence). The length of the CDR3 is 16 residues. The CDR3 DNA is TGCAGTGCTCCCAACCGGGCTAGCGGGAGTCACAATGAGCAGTTCTTC. As protein: CSAPNRASGSHNEQFF.

This sequence joins TRBV5-6 and TRBJ2-5; D gene ambiguous. Between the trimmed V and J ends, which lost 2 bases and 2 bases, there was a span of 10 bases. The CDR3 is 14 residues long. Germline CDR1 SGHDT, CDR2 YYEEEE. The DNA of the CDR3 is TGTGCCAGCAGCTTAATGTCTCCACAAGAGACCCAGTACTTC. Translating it yields CASSLMSPQETQYF.

This clonotype was seen only once. The chain combines TRBV11-2 with TRBJ2-3; 10 bases are shared with TRBD2. The CDR3 totals 16 residues. V lost 5 bases to trimming and J lost 4 bases; unmatched junction nucleotides: 9. Germline loops: CDR1 SGHAT, CDR2 FQNNGV. CDR3 loop: CASSPGERGGPDTQYF. The CDR3 DNA reads TGTGCCAGCAGCCCAGGGGAGCGGGGGGGCCCAGATACGCAGTATTTT. The variable domain in full, completed from reference TRBV11-2 and TRBJ2-3, reads EAGVAQSPRYKIIEKRQSVAFWCNPISGHATLYWYQQILGQGPKLLIQFQNNGVVDDSQLPKDRFSAERLKGVDSTLKIQPAKLEDSAVYLCASSPGERGGPDTQYFGPGTRLTVL.

The chain is built from TRBV5-1 and TRBJ2-7; D might be TRBD2 (5 bases). V was shortened by 4 bases and J by 5 bases, with 16 bases between the two germline ends. Germline values: CDR1 SGHRS, CDR2 YFSETQ. The CDR3 consists of 14 residues. In DNA form, the CDR3 reads TGCGCCAGCAGCAGGGTGAGCGGCTTTGACGAGCAGTACTTC. The encoded protein is CASSRVSGFDEQYF.

The chain has TRBV7-9 and TRBJ2-1; D possibly corresponds to TRBD2 (6 bases). CDR1 SEHNR and CDR2 FQNEAQ come from the germline V gene (reference sequence). The CDR3 length is 12 residues. Trimming left V 11 bases short and J 8 bases short, with 16 bases between. The CDR3 region is CACGDLYDEQFF. The CDR3 nucleotides are TGTGCCTGCGGGGACTTGTACGATGAGCAGTTCTTC. The entire variable domain, with the rest obtained from reference TRBV7-9 and TRBJ2-1, is as follows: DTGVSQNPRHKITKRGQNVTFRCDPISEHNRLYWYRQTLGQGPEFLTYFQNEAQLEKSRLLSDRFSAERPKGSFSTLEIQRTEQGDSAMYLCACGDLYDEQFFGPGTRLTVL.

The chain recombines TRBV5-6 with TRBJ1-1; D is ambiguous. CDR3 length: 12 amino acids. Germline CDR1 and CDR2: SGHDT and YYEEEE. With 4 bases removed from V and 1 base from J, the gap between germline ends came to 5 bases. CDR3 nucleotides: TGTGCCAGCAGCGTCCAGAACACTGAAGCTTTCTTT. Protein product: CASSVQNTEAFF. Full variable domain (outside the CDR3, taken from reference TRBV5-6 and TRBJ1-1): DAGVTQSPTHLIKTRGQQVTLRCSPKSGHDTVSWYQQALGQGPQFIFQYYEEEERQRGNFPDRFSGHQFPNYSSELNVNALLLGDSALYLCASSVQNTEAFFGQGTRLTVV.

Only a few counts were recorded for this clonotype. This chain joins TRBV12-3 or TRBV12-4 and TRBJ1-1; D is unresolved. The V gene lost 8 bases and the J gene lost 4 bases, with 14 bases spanning the gap. The CDR3 spans 13 residues. The CDR3 here is CASRAQISTEAFF. The CDR3 region has the DNA TGTGCCAGCCGCGCCCAAATTTCCACTGAAGCTTTCTTT.

The chain links TRBV7-3 to TRBJ2-2, with TRBD2 matching over 10 bases. Trimming took 0 bases from V and 5 from J; bases not matched to a gene: 0. The CDR3 spans 15 residues. Germline CDR1 is SGHTA and CDR2 is FQGTGA. This CDR3 reads CASSLTSGGTGELFF. The CDR3 region has the DNA TGTGCCAGCAGCTTAACTAGCGGGGGGACCGGGGAGCTGTTTTTT.

This clonotype has only a few counts. This chain links TRBV10-3 with TRBJ2-5; 7 bases are shared with TRBD2. Losses at the gene ends were 3 bases for V and 4 bases for J; bases not matched to a gene: 5. Per the germline V gene, CDR1 is ENHRY and CDR2 is SYGVKD. CDR3 length: 14 amino acids. The CDR3 DNA reads TGTGCCATCAGTGACCCACTAGCGAGAGAGACCCAGTACTTC. This sequence encodes CAISDPLARETQYF.

This clonotype was seen a handful of times. V is TRBV24-1 and J is TRBJ2-5; 7 nucleotides agree with TRBD1. CDR1 is KGHDR and CDR2 is SFDVKD in the germline V gene. V shed 4 bases and J 1 base; nucleotides not matched to a gene: 8. The CDR3 covers 16 residues. The CDR3 region has the DNA TGTGCCACCAGTGACATAACGGGACAGATCCAAGAGACCCAGTACTTC. Translating it yields CATSDITGQIQETQYF.

This chain's CDR3 is CASALGLHYNEQFF. CDR3 bases: TGTGCCAGCGCCCTGGGACTCCACTACAATGAGCAGTTCTTC. The chain is built from TRBV12-3 or TRBV12-4 and TRBJ2-1; tentative D call: TRBD2 (6 bases). The CDR3 has 14 amino acids. Trimming removed 8 bases at V and 3 bases at J, with 14 bases between.

The DNA for the CDR3 is TGTGCCAGCAGCCTCACAGGGGTTGCTAATGAAAAACTGTTTTTT. Translated, it gives CASSLTGVANEKLFF. The chain has TRBV12-3 or TRBV12-4 and TRBJ1-4; TRBD1 aligns across 7 bases. The length of the CDR3 is 15 residues. Trimming cost V 6 bases and J 3 bases; bases outside gene matches: 7.

V usage is TRBV5-4 and J usage is TRBJ2-1; 7 nucleotides align to TRBD2. J gave up 9 bases and V 4 bases, and 13 bases lay outside the gene matches. From germline, CDR1 is SGHNT and CDR2 YYREEE (reference sequence). CDR3 length: 15 residues. The DNA for the CDR3 is TGTGCCAGCAGCCCGGGCGGCGGGAGTGGGGGTGAGCAGTTCTTC. Translation gives CASSPGGGSGGEQFF.

The rearrangement links TRBV6-5 to TRBJ2-3; 8 bases map to TRBD1. This CDR3 comprises 13 residues. V lost 9 bases and J lost 6; bases outside the gene matches: 8. Germline CDR1 reads MNHEY; CDR2 reads SVGAGI. As DNA, the CDR3 is TGTGCCAGGTCAGGGGGCGTGGCGGATACGCAGTATTTT. It is translated as CARSGGVADTQYF.

Written as DNA, the CDR3 is TGTGCCAGCAGCTTATGGGGCGGCAGGGATGGCACTGAAGCTTTCTTT. Translated, it gives CASSLWGGRDGTEAFF. The chain is built from TRBV7-3 and TRBJ1-1, with D maybe TRBD1 (5 bases). CDR3 size: 16 residues. CDR1 is SGHTA and CDR2 is FQGTGA in the germline V gene. V gave up 2 bases and J gave up 4 bases, with 17 bases separating them.